This T cell receptor (beta chain) emerged from a study of T-cell memory formation after mild COVID-19. Study summary: The TCR clusters were mostly specific to one donor.

One entry per CDR3 protein, called by TCRdb with MiXCR from the 5' RACE reads. The table records around 340,000 distinct CDR3 sequences, roughly 13% of them present only once. The ends lost 0 bases at V and 6 bases at J; junction bases unmatched: 7. Looked up from germline, CDR1 is LGHNA and CDR2 is YSLEER. The CDR3 contains 16 residues. This sequence joins TRBV4-3 and TRBJ2-1; 8 bases agree with TRBD2. Source material: PBMCs or a T cell subset sorted from them (not recorded which). The origin of this receptor is a man aged 18 to 29 who had mild COVID-19 (a few samples of this study predate the infection). Cell type and time point are not known. This CDR3 reads CASSQDPGLVGNEQFF. Here the CDR3 DNA reads TGCGCCAGCAGCCAAGATCCGGGACTAGTAGGCAATGAGCAGTTCTTC.